This record looks at one TCR beta chain sequence and its context. The sample originates from a study of blood T cell repertoires in COVID-19. Trimming took 4 bases from V and 5 from J, leaving 14 bases between them. Germline V gene sequence: CDR1 MNHEY, CDR2 SMNVEV (reference sequence). The CDR3 sequence is 14 residues long. Method: immunoSEQ multiplex PCR; TCRdb's copy keeps in-frame clones and lacks some. The data show approximately 200,000 clones, 90% seen once. Input material: PBMCs or T cells enriched from blood (not recorded which). The rearrangement links TRBV27 to TRBJ2-5; the D gene is possibly TRBD2 (5 bases). The origin of this receptor is a man under 40 who had recovered from COVID-19. For the CDR3, the DNA is TGTGCCAGCAGTTCCGAGGGTTGGATGGAGACCCAGTACTTC. This encodes CASSSEGWMETQYF.